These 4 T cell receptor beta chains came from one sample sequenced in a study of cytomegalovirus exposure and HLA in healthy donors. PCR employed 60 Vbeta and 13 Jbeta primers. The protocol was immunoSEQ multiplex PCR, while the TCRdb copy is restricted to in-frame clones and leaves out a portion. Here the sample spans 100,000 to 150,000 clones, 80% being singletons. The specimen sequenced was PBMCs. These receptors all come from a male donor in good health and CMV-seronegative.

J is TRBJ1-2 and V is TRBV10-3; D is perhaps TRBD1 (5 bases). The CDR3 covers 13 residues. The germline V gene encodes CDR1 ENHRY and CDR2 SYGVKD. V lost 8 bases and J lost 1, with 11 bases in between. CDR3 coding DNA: TGTGCCATCCGGGAGGGACTTAACTATGGCTACACCTTC. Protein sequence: CAIREGLNYGYTF.

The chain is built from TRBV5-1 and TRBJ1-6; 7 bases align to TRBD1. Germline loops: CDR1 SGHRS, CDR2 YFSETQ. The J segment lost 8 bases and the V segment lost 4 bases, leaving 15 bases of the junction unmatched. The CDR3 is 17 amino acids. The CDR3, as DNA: TGCGCCAGCAGCAAGGGTGTAGGGGGCTCTTCCCATTCACCCCTCCACTTT. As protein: CASSKGVGGSSHSPLHF.

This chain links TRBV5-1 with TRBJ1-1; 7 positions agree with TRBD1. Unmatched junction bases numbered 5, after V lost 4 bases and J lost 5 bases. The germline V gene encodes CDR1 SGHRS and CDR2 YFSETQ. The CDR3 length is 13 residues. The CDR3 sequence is CASSPRQGTEAFF. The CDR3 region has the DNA TGCGCCAGCAGCCCCCGACAGGGAACTGAAGCTTTCTTT.

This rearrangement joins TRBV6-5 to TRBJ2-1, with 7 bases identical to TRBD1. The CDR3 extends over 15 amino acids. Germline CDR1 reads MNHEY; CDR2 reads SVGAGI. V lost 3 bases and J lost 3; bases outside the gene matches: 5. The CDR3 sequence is CASSYGQDRYNEQFF. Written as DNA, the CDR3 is TGTGCCAGCAGTTATGGACAGGACCGCTACAATGAGCAGTTCTTC.